Below, one T cell receptor beta chain is given with its context. It lacks a known antigen. It has no much larger one-base neighbor in the sample; base qualities were not kept. The V and J ends are trimmed by 5 bases and 2 bases, leaving 10 bases between them. CDR1 LNHDA and CDR2 SQIVND were looked up in the germline V gene (reference sequence). Inclusive of the bounding cysteine and phenylalanine, the CDR3 is 14 residues long. The read is trimmed to its CDR3 DNA, 42 bases read in frame from base 1. The library was prepared using the immunoSEQ multiplex PCR assay. A mixture of 60 forward primers for TCR Vbeta segments and 13 reverse primers for TCR Jbeta segments was used in the multiplex PCR. The CDR3 region of rearranged TCR beta genes was amplified from genomic DNA by a multiplex PCR assay. Amplified TCR beta libraries were sequenced as 87-base-pair reads on the Illumina HiSeq System. As for the authors' bioinformatics: Across the 500 to 700 repertoires, a later analysis counted tens of millions of unique TCR beta chains, about 10 million of which were shared by at least two donors. To remove PCR and sequencing errors, raw reads were error-corrected and collapsed into unique sequences using a nearest-neighbor algorithm that merged closely related sequences. Alignment of CDR3 sequences to IMGT reference sequences was used to assign V, D and J gene segments. Each retained sequence needed at least a six-nucleotide match to both a V gene segment and a J gene segment. A rearrangement was called productive if the CDR3 had no stop codons and remained in frame with V and J, and every other rearrangement was called non-productive. CDR3 was defined by IMGT convention, running from the second conserved V-encoded cysteine to the conserved J-encoded phenylalanine. The earlier analysis of a few hundred of the donors excluded any sequence lacking an unambiguous match to a single V gene segment. In an earlier analysis of approximately 500 of the donors, a V segment was called functional when productive rearrangements were above 56.7%, and segregating when the standard deviation between donors exceeded 5%. A statistical classification framework was built for diagnosing cytomegalovirus status from the catalog of TCR beta chain sequences. In a later analysis, TCR nucleotide sequences were compared against IMGT/GENE-DB human TR gene sequences so that V and J genes could be assigned. A later analysis assigned CDR3 sequences and most-parsimonious VDJ recombination scenarios with the TCRdist pipeline. A later analysis defined each TCR beta chain by its CDR3 amino acid sequence plus V-gene family, and excluded reads lacking a unique V-gene family. As a way to deal with suspected cross-contamination and a sequencing artifact, a later analysis dropped 500 to 700 nucleotide sequences that were highly shared and had low generation probability. A later analysis calculated a clonal expansion index for each public chain from normalized within-repertoire ranks of inferred template counts. In a later analysis, generation probabilities were computed using a VDJ recombination model fitted to out-of-frame rearrangements, and the results were checked against IGoR. In a later analysis, hypergeometric tests were used to score TCR-TCR, TCR-HLA and TCR-CMV co-occurrence, with a repertoire-size bias correction applied to TCR pairs. To estimate false discovery rates, a later analysis permuted the HLA or CMV assignments 20 times. In a later analysis, co-occurring TCRs were grouped using DBSCAN, and TCRdist sequence similarity was added for clustering within HLA-allele-positive subsets. Repertoires with fewer than 30,000 or more than 120,000 public chains were left out of co-occurrence clustering, as were about 5 repertoires with anomalous nucleotide sharing. What TCRdb holds here is the immuneACCESS table cut down to in-frame rearrangements. Part of the clones is not present; checked against another copy, under half of the missing clones reflect an unresolved V gene, and the others are unexplained. The V and J calls and clone size were taken over from that table, and D and trimming were inferred from the DNA. The sample table contains some 100,000 clones; only one count was recorded for 73% of them. Of the sample, approximately 8.4% falls within the top ten clones.

The cohort consisted of hundreds of healthy bone marrow donors. All cohort members were sampled while nominally healthy, although unrecorded immune exposures were likely present. The donor tested CMV seronegative and was one of the 352 seronegative cohort members. A peripheral blood sample was collected from each donor, and TCR beta sequencing was performed on peripheral blood mononuclear cells. The Qiagen DNeasy Blood Extraction Kit was used to extract genomic DNA from the blood cell samples. These data originate in a study of cytomegalovirus exposure and HLA in healthy donors (dated by TCRdb to about 2017). About the study as a whole: An earlier analysis of 587 of the donors reported approximately 260 Gb of sequence data and 95 million to 120 million unique TCR beta sequences obtained from about 179 million T cells. An early release covering approximately 600 HLA-typed donors comprised approximately 300 gigabases of sequencing data and around 85 million unique TCR sequences. Of the approximately 370 genotyped donors, 75% to 85% were placed in the genetic ancestry cluster associated with self-reported Caucasian donors. The aim of the study was to test whether cataloging public T cell receptors could identify signatures of past pathogen exposure. The T cell repertoires of 666 subjects were profiled by immunosequencing and related to cytomegalovirus serostatus. A separate validation cohort of over a hundred different subjects was used in addition to the roughly 670-subject first cohort. To predict cytomegalovirus infection status, the study combined high-throughput TCR immunosequencing, statistical association of individual TCRs with disease status, and machine learning. A later analysis re-analyzed previously published TCR beta repertoires from about 600 donors and added high-resolution HLA genotyping to study TCR occurrence patterns. Rather than drawing on any new phenotypic data, the later analysis identified candidate immune exposures from TCR beta sequences and the way those sequences occurred across donors. An earlier analysis of approximately 500 of the donors applied high-throughput TCR beta sequencing to assess whether each TCR beta V gene segment acted as functional or pseudogenic. Donor age, sex, ethnicity and CMV serostatus were compiled together with the repertoire data. A later genetic analysis took genome-wide SNP genotypes for about 60% of the roughly 670 donors and used that subset as a discovery cohort. All discovery cohort repertoires had been generated on a single sequencing platform. HLA typing included class I and class II loci at four-digit resolution. The number of donors typed differed by locus, with roughly 620-640 for A, B, C, DRB1 and DQB1, approximately 500 for DQA1, 600 to 610 for DPA1, and 450 to 480 for DPB1. Because of strong linkage in the cohort, roughly five DR-DQ haplotypes were treated as single units for association and clustering. Among about 410 genotyped donors of the cohort, an average of approximately 200,000 unique TCR beta nucleotide sequences was sequenced per donor, of which approximately 19% were non-productive. The paper's findings and limits, for the study overall: Several of the top co-occurrence clusters appeared to be linked to parvovirus B19, influenza, CMV and Epstein-Barr virus, according to a later analysis. A later analysis associated 16,951 TCR beta sequences with specific HLA alleles at a false discovery rate of 0.05. An earlier analysis of 450 to 750 of the donors showed that most TCR beta V segments appeared in productive rearrangements either about 87% or about 30% of the time, which broadly matched IMGT annotations. A further reported finding was that TCR beta sequences accurately predicted the HLA-A and HLA-B alleles for most subjects in the first cohort. Strong co-occurrence of HLA alleles, especially DR and DQ, made assigning TCR associations to individual alleles difficult. The earlier analysis of 587 of the donors excluded some 15 rarely observed V segments, including chromosome 9 orphons, because counts were too low. Across donors, most TCR sequences were observed very rarely, whereas some public TCRs were present in many individuals. According to a later analysis, most CMV-associated TCR beta chains appeared to be HLA-restricted, and the HLA associations seemed to be driven largely by CMV exposure. Because some donors lacked HLA typing at each locus, the association tests relied only on the typed subset. The classifier was reported to diagnose cytomegalovirus status with high specificity and sensitivity in both the original cohort and the validation cohort. Some IMGT-functional V segments, including TRBV6-2 and TRBV6-3, could not be told apart with the 87-base-pair reads, so those segments were excluded. Presence/absence analyses assumed roughly uniform sequencing depth across donors, an assumption that may not hold. In a later genetic analysis, a missense DCLRE1C variant was associated with V-gene and J-gene trimming of TCR beta chains, and the association was replicated in an independent cohort. In this cohort, only TCR beta chains were sequenced, and detectable features were limited by the absence of alpha or paired-chain data. The only immune exposure information available for the cohort was CMV serostatus. The authors suggested that the approach could potentially be extended to other disease states and immunological phenotypes. Three of the identified cytomegalovirus-associated TCR beta chains were confirmed in vitro to be specific for cytomegalovirus antigens. In a later genetic analysis, fewer N-insertions in productive TCRs were reported among donors in an Asian-associated ancestry cluster than the roughly 710-donor mean. A total of 150 to 200 TCR beta chains were listed by the study as associated with cytomegalovirus. The sequencing pipeline was judged likely to have produced a cluster of highly shared sequence variants as a technical artifact. A later analysis found that HLA-associated TCR beta chains were more clonally expanded and had lower generation probabilities than equally common non-associated chains. Linkage disequilibrium might explain the correlated functional status among segregating V segments, but an unknown experimental factor could not be excluded. In a later analysis, the rate of TCR association differed among HLA loci, with DRB1 alleles having the most associated TCRs and HLA-C alleles having the fewest.

The TCR originated in a man in his forties in good health and CMV-seronegative. Sequenced input: PBMCs. The V and J genes are TRBV19 and TRBJ1-3; no confident D gene assignment can be made. This receptor has the CDR3 CASSLGRTGNTIYF. The DNA sequence is given as TGTGCCAGTAGTTTGGGGAGGACTGGAAACACCATATATTTT.